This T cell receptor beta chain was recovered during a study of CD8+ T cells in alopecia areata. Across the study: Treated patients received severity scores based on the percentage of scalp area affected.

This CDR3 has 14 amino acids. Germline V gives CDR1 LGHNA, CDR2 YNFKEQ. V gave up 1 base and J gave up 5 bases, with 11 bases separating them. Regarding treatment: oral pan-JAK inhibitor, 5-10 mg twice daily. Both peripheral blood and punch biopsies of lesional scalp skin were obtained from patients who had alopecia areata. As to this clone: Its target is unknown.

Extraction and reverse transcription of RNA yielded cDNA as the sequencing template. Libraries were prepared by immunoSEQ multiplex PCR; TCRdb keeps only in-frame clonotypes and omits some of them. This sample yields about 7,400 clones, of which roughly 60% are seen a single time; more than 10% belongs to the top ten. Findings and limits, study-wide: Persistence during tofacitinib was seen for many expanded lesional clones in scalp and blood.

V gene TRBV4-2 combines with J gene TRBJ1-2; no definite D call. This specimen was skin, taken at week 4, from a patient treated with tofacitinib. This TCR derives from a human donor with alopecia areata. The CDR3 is CASSQAGFGYGYTF. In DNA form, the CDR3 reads TGTGCCAGCAGCCAAGCTGGGTTCGGGTATGGCTACACCTTC.